These 11 T cell receptor beta chains were all obtained from the same sample, sequenced in a study of blood T cells in healthy people across ages. For the second PCR, which ran for roughly 6 to 12 cycles, a sample-barcoded 5' primer and a J-beta primer mix were used. TCRdb re-analysed the 5' RACE reads in MiXCR, keeping a single row per CDR3 protein. Altogether 700,000 to 850,000 distinct CDR3 sequences are present, roughly 40% being singletons, with the ten largest covering 10% to 15%. The specimen was blood. The receptors were sampled from a man aged 18 to 29 in good health.

The table lists this clonotype with many counts. The gene calls are TRBV20-1 and TRBJ2-7, with 7 bases lining up with TRBD1. CDR1 DFQATT and CDR2 SNEGSKA come from the germline V gene (reference sequence). J was trimmed by 4 bases and V by 4 bases; bases with no gene match: 10. The CDR3 runs 14 residues. DNA of the CDR3: TGCAGTGCTACTACAGGGGTTATAGGTTACGAGCAGTACTTC. This translates into CSATTGVIGYEQYF.

This clonotype was recorded a few times. The chain employs TRBV30 and TRBJ1-1; D call uncertain. Germline values: CDR1 GTSNPN, CDR2 SVGIG (reference sequence). Deletions cut 0 bases from V and 7 bases from J, with 12 bases between. The CDR3 length is 13 residues. The CDR3 coding sequence is TGTGCCTGGAGTGTACAAGCTGTCGTTGAAGCTTTCTTT. It yields the protein CAWSVQAVVEAFF. Filled out from reference TRBV30 and TRBJ1-1, the complete variable domain reads SQTIHQWPATLVQPVGSPLSLECTVEGTSNPNLYWYRQAAGRGLQLLFYSVGIGQISSEVPQNLSASRPQDRQFILSSKKLLLSDSGFYLCAWSVQAVVEAFFGQGTRLTVV.

J is TRBJ1-3 and V is TRBV7-2; D gene ambiguous. Trimming removed 5 bases at V and 4 bases at J, with 18 bases between. CDR1 and CDR2 from the germline V gene are SGHTA and FQGNSA. CDR3 length equals 16 residues. Here the CDR3 DNA reads TGTGCCAGCAGCAACCCCCCTCAAACGAACGGAAACACCATATATTTT. Encoded protein: CASSNPPQTNGNTIYF.

This clonotype showed up just a few times. The CDR3 region has the DNA TGCAGTGCTAGGCCTCAGGGTAGCAATCAGCCCCAGCATTTT. Amino acids: CSARPQGSNQPQHF. The chain employs TRBV20-1 and TRBJ1-5, with a tentative D call TRBD1 (5 bases). The V gene lost 3 bases and the J gene lost 0 bases, with 9 bases spanning the gap. This CDR3 is built from 14 residues. Germline CDR1 reads DFQATT; CDR2 reads SNEGSKA (reference sequence).

This rearrangement joins TRBV7-3 to TRBJ2-3; D is ambiguous. Deletions cut 4 bases from V and 7 bases from J, with 12 bases between. CDR3 length equals 13 residues. Germline CDR1 reads SGHTA; CDR2 reads FQGTGA. DNA for the CDR3: TGTGCCAGCAGCTCTCCGGGCGCTAATACGCAGTATTTT. Amino acid sequence: CASSSPGANTQYF.

The chain recombines TRBV20-1 with TRBJ1-5; possibly TRBD1 for D (6 bases). This CDR3 spans 15 amino acids. The V and J ends lost 2 bases and 2 bases respectively, with 13 bases between them. Germline CDR1 DFQATT, CDR2 SNEGSKA (reference sequence). The CDR3 DNA is TGCAGTGCTAGATACAGGGAAGGTGGCAATCAGCCCCAGCATTTT. It encodes CSARYREGGNQPQHF.

The chain combines TRBV10-2 with TRBJ2-7; 8 bases match TRBD1. CDR1 and CDR2 from the germline V gene are WSHSY and SAAADI. The CDR3 has 15 residues. The V segment lost 6 bases and the J segment 4 bases; nucleotides outside the gene matches: 11. CDR3 amino acids: CASRKTTGGPYEQYF. The CDR3 nucleotides are TGCGCCAGCAGGAAGACTACAGGGGGGCCTTACGAGCAGTACTTC.

The chain has TRBV9 and TRBJ2-1, with D unclear. The CDR3 covers 13 residues. CDR1 and CDR2 (germline): SGDLS, YYNGEE. Deletions cut 3 bases from V and 4 bases from J, with 8 bases between. The CDR3 spells CASSGARYNEQFF. Written as DNA, the CDR3 is TGTGCCAGCAGCGGAGCCAGATACAATGAGCAGTTCTTC.

This sequence joins TRBV7-2 and TRBJ2-4; no reliable D call. CDR3 size: 15 residues. The germline V gene has CDR1 SGHTA and CDR2 FQGNSA. Trimming pared 3 bases from V and 0 bases from J, leaving 9 bases between. The CDR3 DNA follows: TGTGCCAGCAGCTTTTTTGGCGAAGCCAAAAACATTCAGTACTTC. Residues: CASSFFGEAKNIQYF.

This chain joins TRBV7-2 and TRBJ2-1; 9 nucleotides match TRBD2. The trim removed 1 base at V and 10 bases at J, leaving 8 bases unmatched. The V gene's germline CDR1 is SGHTA and CDR2 FQGNSA. The CDR3 consists of 15 residues. CDR3 amino acids: CASSLVASGEKEQFF. The CDR3 coding sequence is TGTGCCAGCAGCTTAGTCGCTAGCGGGGAAAAGGAGCAGTTCTTC.

This clonotype was seen once. The chain couples TRBV7-9 to TRBJ2-1; 9 bases are shared with TRBD2. This CDR3 contains 17 residues. V lost 5 bases and J lost 4; bases outside the gene matches: 12. Germline CDR1 is SEHNR and CDR2 is FQNEAQ (reference sequence). The CDR3 region is CASSTRLAVQPYNEQFF. Written as DNA, the CDR3 is TGTGCCAGCAGCACCAGACTAGCGGTCCAGCCGTACAATGAGCAGTTCTTC. Drawing the rest from reference TRBV7-9 and TRBJ2-1, the complete variable domain is DTGVSQNPRHKITKRGQNVTFRCDPISEHNRLYWYRQTLGQGPEFLTYFQNEAQLEKSRLLSDRFSAERPKGSFSTLEIQRTEQGDSAMYLCASSTRLAVQPYNEQFFGPGTRLTVL.